These T cell receptor beta chains were read from a single sample in a study of blood T cell repertoires in COVID-19. Generated by immunoSEQ multiplex PCR, the TCRdb table keeps only in-frame clones and is missing some. The sample yields 55,000 to 70,000 clones, about 91% seen once. Sequenced sample: peripheral blood. The receptors derive from a man between 60 and 70 years old with acute or convalescent COVID-19. The CDR3 runs from the conserved cysteine through the conserved F or W. A D gene is named only where the DNA matches it firmly. Not every row has a clone size; where given, it reads once, few, many or a size class.

d_gene,v_gene,abundance,j_gene,CDR3nt,CDR3aa
-,TRBV3-1/TRBV3-2,-,TRBJ2-3,TGTGCCAGCAGCCAAGATACTAGCCACACAGATACGCAGTATTTT,CASSQDTSHTDTQYF
TRBD1,TRBV6-5,-,TRBJ1-1,TGTGCCAGCAGCCGCGGGACAGTGCAGCCTGAAGCTTTCTTT,CASSRGTVQPEAFF
TRBD2,TRBV7-9,-,TRBJ2-5,TGTGCCAGCCGTAGAGTAATAGCGGGGAAAGAGACCCAGTACTTC,CASRRVIAGKETQYF
TRBD2,TRBV5-1,-,TRBJ2-7,TGCGCCAGCAGCTTGGCCCTAGCGGGAGTGCGGGAGCAGTACTTC,CASSLALAGVREQYF
TRBD2,TRBV6-2/TRBV6-3,-,TRBJ2-3,TGTGCCAGCAGTTACTCGAGGCTAGCGGGAGCCTCAGATACGCAGTATTTT,CASSYSRLAGASDTQYF
-,TRBV6-2/TRBV6-3,-,TRBJ2-7,TGTGCCAGCAGCGATAGTTACTACGAGCAGTACTTC,CASSDSYYEQYF
TRBD1,TRBV30,-,TRBJ2-2,TGTGCCTGGATACGGGACAGGGGGAACGGGGAGCTGTTTTTT,CAWIRDRGNGELFF
TRBD1,TRBV4-1,-,TRBJ1-5,TGCGCCAGCAGCCAGGGGACAGCAGTTCATCAGCCCCAGCATTTT,CASSQGTAVHQPQHF
-,TRBV3-1/TRBV3-2,-,TRBJ2-2,TGTGCCAGCAGCTCGCGGGGTTATGGCGGCGGGGAGCTGTTTTTT,CASSSRGYGGGELFF
-,TRBV24-1,-,TRBJ2-3,TGTGCCACTTCGGGAACCAACCCCACAGATACGCAGTATTTT,CATSGTNPTDTQYF
TRBD2,TRBV11-3,-,TRBJ2-1,TGTGCCAGCAGCTACCGACTAGCGGGAGGAAGGTACAATGAGCAGTTCTTC,CASSYRLAGGRYNEQFF
-,TRBV19,-,TRBJ1-5,TGTGCCAGTAGTAGCCGCGGCGGGGGGCCACAGCCCCAGCATTTT,CASSSRGGGPQPQHF
-,TRBV15,-,TRBJ1-1,TGTGCCACCAGCAGAGATCGGAAGGGAGTTGAAGCTTTCTTT,CATSRDRKGVEAFF
TRBD1,TRBV7-9,-,TRBJ2-5,TGTGCCAGCAGCTTAGACAGGGGGCAGACCCAGTACTTC,CASSLDRGQTQYF
TRBD1,TRBV11-3,few,TRBJ1-2,TGTGCCAGCAGCTTAATTAAGGACACAGGGGGCTTCTATGGCTACACCTTC,CASSLIKDTGGFYGYTF
-,TRBV19,-,TRBJ1-5,TGTGCGATAGGGAGGGATAGCAATCAGCCCCAGCATTTT,CAIGRDSNQPQHF
TRBD2,TRBV30,-,TRBJ2-5,TGTGCCTGGAGTGTACCTAGCGGGAGGGCCGGGGTAGAGACCCAGTACTTC,CAWSVPSGRAGVETQYF
TRBD1,TRBV4-2,-,TRBJ1-2,TGTGCCAGCAGCCAGGGGACAGGGGGAGAATATGGCTACACCTTC,CASSQGTGGEYGYTF
-,TRBV4-3,-,TRBJ2-2,TGCGCCAGCAGCCGAGACAGGGGAGGGGACACCGGGGAGCTGTTTTTT,CASSRDRGGDTGELFF
TRBD2,TRBV3-1/TRBV3-2,-,TRBJ2-1,TGTGCCAGCAGCGCAATAGCGGGGACCCCGGGGAATGAGCAGTTCTTC,CASSAIAGTPGNEQFF
-,TRBV27,-,TRBJ2-4,TGTGCCAGCAGTTTGGGAGCGCTAGCCAAAAACATTCAGTACTTC,CASSLGALAKNIQYF
TRBD1,TRBV6-5,-,TRBJ1-1,TGTGCCAGCAGTTGGGGGGACAGACTGAACACTGAAGCTTTCTTT,CASSWGDRLNTEAFF
TRBD1,TRBV7-8,-,TRBJ1-3,TGTGCCAGCAGCTCATCCGGGACAGGGGCCGGAAACACCATATATTTT,CASSSSGTGAGNTIYF
-,TRBV7-3,once,TRBJ2-3,TGTGCCAGCAGCTATTCTCGCACAGATACGCAGTATTTT,CASSYSRTDTQYF
-,TRBV28,-,TRBJ2-1,TGTGCCAGCAGTTCCTCAGGGGTTACCTACAATGAGCAGTTCTTC,CASSSSGVTYNEQFF
-,TRBV18,-,TRBJ1-6,TGTGCCAGCTCACCAGAGTGGAATTCACCCCTCCACTTT,CASSPEWNSPLHF
TRBD1,TRBV18,-,TRBJ1-1,TGTGCCAGCTCACCACCGGGATCTTTGGACAGGGGAACTGAAGCTTTCTTT,CASSPPGSLDRGTEAFF
-,TRBV12-2,-,TRBJ1-1,TGTGCAAGTCGGCTAACCTACGGGACAGGGTTCACTGAAGCTTTCTTT,CASRLTYGTGFTEAFF
-,TRBV6-1,-,TRBJ1-5,TGTGCCAGCAGTGACAGGGGAACCAATCAGCCCCAGCATTTT,CASSDRGTNQPQHF
TRBD2,TRBV5-4,once,TRBJ2-1,TGTGCCAGCAGCGGAACTAGCGGGCCCTACAATGAGCAGTTCTTC,CASSGTSGPYNEQFF
-,TRBV21-1,-,TRBJ2-7,TGTGCCAGCAGCAATTACAGCGCCAGGGAAGTCTACGAGCAGTACTTC,CASSNYSAREVYEQYF
-,TRBV5-6,once,TRBJ1-6,TGTGCCAGCAGCTTGTCCGCAGGGAACCCACCCCTCCACTTT,CASSLSAGNPPLHF
TRBD1,TRBV7-3,-,TRBJ1-3,TGTGCCAGCAGCTTAACGGGAGAGGACAGGGCTTCATCTGGAAACACCATATATTTT,CASSLTGEDRASSGNTIYF
-,TRBV21-1,-,TRBJ2-7,TGTGCCAGCAGCAAAGCAGTCGACAGGGTCTACTCCTACGAGCAGTACTTC,CASSKAVDRVYSYEQYF
-,TRBV5-6,few,TRBJ1-4,TGTGCCAGCAGCTCCCGGGTTGGTACTCGGGATGAAAAACTGTTTTTT,CASSSRVGTRDEKLFF
TRBD1,TRBV7-8,-,TRBJ2-7,TGTGCCAGCAGCTTAGGGAGGCGGGACAGGGGCGAGGGACAGTACTTC,CASSLGRRDRGEGQYF
-,TRBV4-1,once,TRBJ1-1,TGCGCCAGCAGCCAAGATCGGGACACTGAAGCTTTCTTT,CASSQDRDTEAFF
TRBD1,TRBV9,-,TRBJ1-4,TGTGCCAGCAGCGCCGGGGACAGGGATCGCGGTGAAAAACTGTTTTTT,CASSAGDRDRGEKLFF
TRBD1,TRBV7-9,-,TRBJ2-7,TGTGCCAGCAGCTTAGTAACAGGGGTCGGGCAGTACTTC,CASSLVTGVGQYF
-,TRBV24-1,-,TRBJ1-2,TGTGCCACCAGTGACTCTTACTATGGCTACACCTTC,CATSDSYYGYTF
-,TRBV7-9,-,TRBJ1-5,TGTGCCAGCAGCTTAGTTGAGGAGGGTCAGCCCCAGCATTTT,CASSLVEEGQPQHF
-,TRBV7-2,-,TRBJ1-5,TGTGCCAGCAGAGCTACAGTTAATCAGCCCCAGCATTTT,CASRATVNQPQHF
TRBD1,TRBV5-4,-,TRBJ2-3,TGTGCCGGAGGACAGGGAACAGATACGCAGTATTTT,CAGGQGTDTQYF
-,TRBV19,few,TRBJ2-1,TGTGCCAGTAGTACCCAGAGGACAGCCCTAGGCGGCAATGAGCAGTTCTTC,CASSTQRTALGGNEQFF
TRBD1,TRBV19,-,TRBJ1-5,TGTGCCAGTAGTATGCGGGACAGACTTTATAGCAATCAGCCCCAGCATTTT,CASSMRDRLYSNQPQHF
-,TRBV29-1,-,TRBJ1-2,TGCAGCGTTGGGGAGCGGGGACATGGCTACACCTTC,CSVGERGHGYTF
TRBD2,TRBV7-7,-,TRBJ2-3,TGTGCTAGCAGCCCCCTTGCGGGGGGTTCTTCGTCTTCCGACCCAGATACGCAGTATTTT,CASSPLAGGSSSSDPDTQYF
TRBD2,TRBV4-3,once,TRBJ2-1,TGCGCCAGCAGCCAAGATGGAGGGCTAGCGGCCAACAATGAGCAGTTCTTC,CASSQDGGLAANNEQFF
TRBD1,TRBV7-2,once,TRBJ1-2,TGTGCCAGCAGCCTAGAGGGGACAGGGGCGTCTTTAACTGGCTACACCTTC,CASSLEGTGASLTGYTF